The 4 T cell receptor beta chains reported below all come from one sample, sequenced in a study of CD8+ T cells in alopecia areata. Extracted RNA was reverse transcribed, and the resulting cDNA served as sequencing template. The assay was immunoSEQ multiplex PCR, and TCRdb's table has in-frame clones only and misses some. This sample has over 150,000 clones, with roughly 50% found just once. Treatment reported: oral pan-JAK inhibitor, 5-10 mg twice daily. The material was CD8+ T cells sorted from blood, obtained at week 24, from a patient treated with tofacitinib. Source of these receptors: a human donor with alopecia areata.

V gene TRBV9 combines with J gene TRBJ2-1; TRBD2 aligns across 11 bases. The trim removed 8 bases at V and 6 bases at J, leaving 4 bases unmatched. CDR1 and CDR2 (germline): SGDLS, YYNGEE. CDR3 length: 13 residues. CDR3 residues: CASRGTSGNEQFF. The CDR3 DNA reads TGTGCCAGTCGGGGGACTAGCGGCAATGAGCAGTTCTTC.

This clone was counted between two and nine times. The chain carries TRBV25-1 and TRBJ1-1; unclear D gene. Trimming pared 8 bases from V and 1 base from J, leaving 11 bases between. This CDR3 spans 13 amino acids. The germline V gene has CDR1 MGHDK and CDR2 SYGVNS. The CDR3 is CASQEGGNTEAFF. The CDR3 coding sequence is TGTGCCAGCCAGGAGGGAGGGAACACTGAAGCTTTCTTT. Complete variable domain (other parts from reference TRBV25-1 and TRBJ1-1): EADIYQTPRYLVIGTGKKITLECSQTMGHDKMYWYQQDPGMELHLIHYSYGVNSTEKGDLSSESTVSRIRTEHFPLTLESARPSHTSQYLCASQEGGNTEAFFGQGTRLTVV.

This clone has more than one count but fewer than ten. The chain joins TRBV6-6 to TRBJ1-2; 9 bases agree with TRBD1. J gave up 6 bases and V 1 base, and 3 bases lay outside the gene matches. The length of the CDR3 is 14 residues. Germline values: CDR1 MNHNY, CDR2 SVGAGI (reference sequence). The CDR3 nucleotides are TGTGCCAGCAGTTACTGGGACAGGGCGGATGGCTACACCTTC. It codes for CASSYWDRADGYTF.

J is TRBJ1-1 and V is TRBV25-1; D is ambiguous. This CDR3 comprises 13 residues. V lost 6 bases, J lost 1 base, and 9 bases lay in between. Germline assignment: CDR1 MGHDK and CDR2 SYGVNS. The CDR3 spells CASRASTNTEAFF. CDR3 DNA: TGTGCCAGCAGAGCTAGTACGAACACTGAAGCTTTCTTT.